Listed below are T cell receptor beta chains from one sample, sequenced in a study of cytomegalovirus exposure and HLA in healthy donors. Only in-frame clones appear in the TCRdb table, and some are missing; sequencing was by immunoSEQ multiplex PCR. The sample consists of 210,000 or so clones, around 79% of them appearing once. The sample was PBMCs. The receptor set was obtained from a girl aged 2 to 10 in good health and CMV-seronegative. CDR3s include the opening cysteine and the closing phenylalanine or tryptophan. D genes are given only for firm matches. Rows give clone size only sometimes, using once, few, many, or a class for an expanded clone.

v_call: TRBV27
j_call: TRBJ2-5
clone_size: -
cdr3_length: 16
d_call: TRBD1
cdr3_nt: TGTGCCAGCAGTTTAGTGCTTGGGACAGGGGGAGAGACCCAGTACTTC
cdr3_aa: CASSLVLGTGGETQYF

v_call: TRBV18
j_call: TRBJ2-5
clone_size: -
cdr3_length: 18
d_call: TRBD2
cdr3_nt: TGTGCCAGCTCACCACGTGCAGGGCTAGCGGGGGTCCAAGAGACCCAGTACTTC
cdr3_aa: CASSPRAGLAGVQETQYF

v_call: TRBV6-6
j_call: TRBJ1-1
clone_size: few
cdr3_length: 15
d_call: -
cdr3_nt: TGTGCCAGCAGCATGGTACAGGCTTTAAACACTGAAGCTTTCTTT
cdr3_aa: CASSMVQALNTEAFF

v_call: TRBV6-1
j_call: TRBJ2-5
clone_size: -
cdr3_length: 14
d_call: TRBD1
cdr3_nt: TGTGCCAGCAGTGAGGGGACAGGGAAGAAGACCCAGTACTTC
cdr3_aa: CASSEGTGKKTQYF

v_call: TRBV29-1
j_call: TRBJ1-1
clone_size: once
cdr3_length: 14
d_call: -
cdr3_nt: TGCAGCGTTGACAGCATGTTGAGGGACACTGAAGCTTTCTTT
cdr3_aa: CSVDSMLRDTEAFF

v_call: TRBV19
j_call: TRBJ2-7
clone_size: -
cdr3_length: 13
d_call: TRBD2
cdr3_nt: TGTGCCAGTCAATCCCACTCCGGGGGGGTTAAGTACTTC
cdr3_aa: CASQSHSGGVKYF

v_call: TRBV7-2
j_call: TRBJ1-1
clone_size: -
cdr3_length: 15
d_call: TRBD1
cdr3_nt: TGTGCCAGCAGAAGACAGGGATTGATGAACACTGAAGCTTTCTTT
cdr3_aa: CASRRQGLMNTEAFF

v_call: TRBV27
j_call: TRBJ1-2
clone_size: -
cdr3_length: 15
d_call: -
cdr3_nt: TGTGCCAGCAGTACCTACAGGGAAGGTTTGGGTGGCTACACCTTC
cdr3_aa: CASSTYREGLGGYTF

v_call: TRBV5-5
j_call: TRBJ1-1
clone_size: -
cdr3_length: 14
d_call: -
cdr3_nt: TGTGCCAGCAGCCGGGGGGGTGATGAACTTGAAGCTTTCTTT
cdr3_aa: CASSRGGDELEAFF

v_call: TRBV29-1
j_call: TRBJ2-2
clone_size: -
cdr3_length: 15
d_call: TRBD2
cdr3_nt: TGCAGCGTTGTGATAGCGGGGATTAACACCGGGGAGCTGTTTTTT
cdr3_aa: CSVVIAGINTGELFF

v_call: TRBV30
j_call: TRBJ2-5
clone_size: -
cdr3_length: 12
d_call: TRBD2
cdr3_nt: TGTGCCTGGAACGGGGGGCAAGAGACCCAGTACTTC
cdr3_aa: CAWNGGQETQYF

v_call: TRBV2
j_call: TRBJ1-5
clone_size: -
cdr3_length: 14
d_call: -
cdr3_nt: TGTGCCAGCAGTGCTGAGGTCGGCAATCAGCCCCAGCATTTT
cdr3_aa: CASSAEVGNQPQHF

v_call: TRBV27
j_call: TRBJ2-7
clone_size: -
cdr3_length: 17
d_call: -
cdr3_nt: TGTGCCAGCAGTTTAAGGATTGGAGACCTTCCGAGCGGCGAGCAGTACTTC
cdr3_aa: CASSLRIGDLPSGEQYF

v_call: TRBV4-2
j_call: TRBJ2-3
clone_size: -
cdr3_length: 17
d_call: TRBD1
cdr3_nt: TGTGCCAGCAGCCAACCGGGACAGACAAAAGGCACAGATACGCAGTATTTT
cdr3_aa: CASSQPGQTKGTDTQYF

v_call: TRBV2
j_call: TRBJ1-2
clone_size: -
cdr3_length: 15
d_call: TRBD1
cdr3_nt: TGTGCCAGCAGTGATGGACAGGGCCCTGGCAATGGCTACACCTTC
cdr3_aa: CASSDGQGPGNGYTF

v_call: TRBV10-3
j_call: TRBJ2-1
clone_size: few
cdr3_length: 16
d_call: TRBD1
cdr3_nt: TGTGCCATCAGTGAGTCGGTAGAGACAGGGCAATGGGAGCAGTTCTTC
cdr3_aa: CAISESVETGQWEQFF

v_call: TRBV5-1
j_call: TRBJ1-1
clone_size: -
cdr3_length: 13
d_call: -
cdr3_nt: TGCGCCAGCAGCTTGTTCGTATCCACTGAAGCTTTCTTT
cdr3_aa: CASSLFVSTEAFF

v_call: TRBV25-1
j_call: TRBJ2-7
clone_size: -
cdr3_length: 16
d_call: -
cdr3_nt: TGTGCCAGAATCCCTCCCCCAGACAGCGAGTACTACGAGCAGTACTTC
cdr3_aa: CARIPPPDSEYYEQYF

v_call: TRBV27
j_call: TRBJ1-1
clone_size: -
cdr3_length: 13
d_call: -
cdr3_nt: TGTGCCAGCAGTTTCTATAGGAACACTGAAGCTTTCTTT
cdr3_aa: CASSFYRNTEAFF

v_call: TRBV7-9
j_call: TRBJ2-4
clone_size: -
cdr3_length: 14
d_call: -
cdr3_nt: TGTGCCAGCAGCTTAGCGGTTCAGGGTTACATTCAGTACTTC
cdr3_aa: CASSLAVQGYIQYF

v_call: TRBV6-1
j_call: TRBJ1-2
clone_size: few
cdr3_length: 13
d_call: TRBD1
cdr3_nt: TGTGCCAGCAGCACAGGGGAGGACTATGGCTACACCTTC
cdr3_aa: CASSTGEDYGYTF

v_call: TRBV7-6
j_call: TRBJ2-2
clone_size: -
cdr3_length: 13
d_call: -
cdr3_nt: TGTGCCAGCAGCTTAGATTCCGGCGGGGAGCTGTTTTTT
cdr3_aa: CASSLDSGGELFF

v_call: TRBV5-4
j_call: TRBJ2-4
clone_size: -
cdr3_length: 16
d_call: TRBD1
cdr3_nt: TGTGCCAGCAGCGTAAACAGGGGCCCGTCGAGGGGCATTCAGTACTTC
cdr3_aa: CASSVNRGPSRGIQYF

v_call: TRBV9
j_call: TRBJ1-2
clone_size: -
cdr3_length: 15
d_call: -
cdr3_nt: TGTGCCAGCAGCGTCGGGTTTCCCCCCGGCTATGGCTACACCTTC
cdr3_aa: CASSVGFPPGYGYTF

v_call: TRBV27
j_call: TRBJ2-7
clone_size: -
cdr3_length: 15
d_call: TRBD1
cdr3_nt: TGTGCCAGCAGTTTAAGCAGTTCAGGGGGCGGCGAGCAGTACTTC
cdr3_aa: CASSLSSSGGGEQYF

v_call: TRBV4-2
j_call: TRBJ2-5
clone_size: -
cdr3_length: 15
d_call: -
cdr3_nt: TGTGCCAGCAGCCAAGAATCACTAGCCAAAGAGACCCAGTACTTC
cdr3_aa: CASSQESLAKETQYF

v_call: TRBV2
j_call: TRBJ1-2
clone_size: -
cdr3_length: 11
d_call: -
cdr3_nt: TGTGCTTTAAACCCGGGTTATGGCTACACCTTC
cdr3_aa: CALNPGYGYTF

v_call: TRBV15
j_call: TRBJ1-3
clone_size: -
cdr3_length: 18
d_call: TRBD1
cdr3_nt: TGTGCCACCACGTATTACCGGGACAGGGTTTCAACTGGAAACACCATATATTTT
cdr3_aa: CATTYYRDRVSTGNTIYF

v_call: TRBV19
j_call: TRBJ1-2
clone_size: once
cdr3_length: 15
d_call: TRBD1
cdr3_nt: TGTGCCAGTAGCAGGGACAGGGGCGCTAACTATGGCTACACCTTC
cdr3_aa: CASSRDRGANYGYTF

v_call: TRBV18
j_call: TRBJ1-1
clone_size: -
cdr3_length: 16
d_call: -
cdr3_nt: TGTGCCAGCTCACCGGGGGCAGGGGCGATGAACACTGAAGCTTTCTTT
cdr3_aa: CASSPGAGAMNTEAFF

v_call: TRBV20-1
j_call: TRBJ1-2
clone_size: -
cdr3_length: 10
d_call: -
cdr3_nt: TGCAGTGTTACAGGGACTGGCTACACCTTC
cdr3_aa: CSVTGTGYTF

v_call: TRBV7-9
j_call: TRBJ1-3
clone_size: -
cdr3_length: 16
d_call: TRBD1
cdr3_nt: TGTGCCAGCAGCACCAATGACAGGGCCTCTGGAAACACCATATATTTT
cdr3_aa: CASSTNDRASGNTIYF

v_call: TRBV6-1
j_call: TRBJ1-1
clone_size: few
cdr3_length: 14
d_call: -
cdr3_nt: TGTGCCAGCAGTGTCGCCGGAGGGAACACTGAAGCTTTCTTT
cdr3_aa: CASSVAGGNTEAFF

v_call: TRBV9
j_call: TRBJ2-3
clone_size: -
cdr3_length: 14
d_call: TRBD1
cdr3_nt: TGTGCCAGCAGCGTACAGGGGGCAACAGATACGCAGTATTTT
cdr3_aa: CASSVQGATDTQYF

v_call: TRBV15
j_call: TRBJ2-2
clone_size: -
cdr3_length: 16
d_call: -
cdr3_nt: TGTGCCACCAGCAGAGATGGTGGGCCCTATACCGGGGAGCTGTTTTTT
cdr3_aa: CATSRDGGPYTGELFF

v_call: TRBV30
j_call: TRBJ2-7
clone_size: -
cdr3_length: 14
d_call: TRBD1
cdr3_nt: TGTGCCTGGGGACTGGGACAGGGGGGGAACGAGCAGTACTTC
cdr3_aa: CAWGLGQGGNEQYF

v_call: TRBV11-2
j_call: TRBJ1-4
clone_size: -
cdr3_length: 15
d_call: -
cdr3_nt: TGTGCCAGCAGCTTATTCTACAGGAGAGAAGAAAAACTGTTTTTT
cdr3_aa: CASSLFYRREEKLFF

v_call: TRBV6-6
j_call: TRBJ2-7
clone_size: -
cdr3_length: 13
d_call: TRBD1
cdr3_nt: TGTGCCAGCAGCCCGGGACAGCACTACGAGCAGTACTTC
cdr3_aa: CASSPGQHYEQYF

v_call: TRBV6-5
j_call: TRBJ2-3
clone_size: -
cdr3_length: 14
d_call: -
cdr3_nt: TGTGCCAGTTCGCGCGGGACTAGCACAGATACGCAGTATTTT
cdr3_aa: CASSRGTSTDTQYF

v_call: TRBV5-6
j_call: TRBJ1-2
clone_size: -
cdr3_length: 12
d_call: -
cdr3_nt: TGTGCCAGCAGTACTACAGGGCCCGGCTACACCTTC
cdr3_aa: CASSTTGPGYTF

v_call: TRBV27
j_call: TRBJ2-7
clone_size: -
cdr3_length: 16
d_call: TRBD2
cdr3_nt: TGTGCCAGCAACGAGGCCGGCGGGAGTGGTAGGTACGAGCAGTACTTC
cdr3_aa: CASNEAGGSGRYEQYF

v_call: TRBV12-2
j_call: TRBJ2-1
clone_size: few
cdr3_length: 22
d_call: -
cdr3_nt: TGTGCAAGTCGCCCCCCTTTTAGGCCACTAGCGGGGGAGACCCCAAGGCCCAATGAGCAGTTCTTC
cdr3_aa: CASRPPFRPLAGETPRPNEQFF

v_call: TRBV5-4
j_call: TRBJ1-6
clone_size: -
cdr3_length: 16
d_call: -
cdr3_nt: TGTGCCAGCAGCTCACAGGGTAGCTCCTATAATTCACCCCTCCACTTT
cdr3_aa: CASSSQGSSYNSPLHF

v_call: TRBV2
j_call: TRBJ1-4
clone_size: few
cdr3_length: 14
d_call: TRBD1
cdr3_nt: TGTGCCACTCAGATACAGGGGATTAATGAAAAACTGTTTTTT
cdr3_aa: CATQIQGINEKLFF

v_call: TRBV29-1
j_call: TRBJ1-1
clone_size: -
cdr3_length: 14
d_call: -
cdr3_nt: TGCAGCGTTCGAGGCGGGGGACGGAACACTGAAGCTTTCTTT
cdr3_aa: CSVRGGGRNTEAFF